Listed below are T cell receptor beta chains from one sample, sequenced in a study of blood T cell repertoires in COVID-19. Here immunoSEQ multiplex PCR was the method, and the copy in TCRdb shows in-frame clones only, minus some. The data hold roughly 240,000 clones, with just under 85% observed a single time. Sample: peripheral blood. These receptors were collected from a woman of 80 years or more with acute or convalescent COVID-19. Each CDR3 is given with its conserved first and last residue. D genes are given only for firm matches. Clone sizes are given selectively: once, few, many, or a class where the clone is expanded.

D gene	clone size	V gene	J gene	CDR3 DNA	CDR3 protein
-	once	TRBV12-2	TRBJ2-7	-	CASRFAQGARGYEQYF
-	-	TRBV18	TRBJ2-7	TGTGCCAGCTTAGGGGGGCTAGCGGATACCGAGCAGTACTTC	CASLGGLADTEQYF
-	-	TRBV27	TRBJ2-7	TGTGCCAGCAGTTTAGTTCCCAACGGCGAGCAGTACTTC	CASSLVPNGEQYF
TRBD2	-	TRBV5-4	TRBJ2-7	TGTGCCAGCAGCTCAACTAGCGGGGGGTGGTACGAGCAGTACTTC	CASSSTSGGWYEQYF
TRBD1	-	TRBV7-9	TRBJ2-5	TGTGCCAGCAGTTCACAGGGGGCATTACGAGAGACCCAGTACTTC	CASSSQGALRETQYF
-	-	TRBV5-6	TRBJ2-7	TGTGCCAGCAGTACCATTCCGGGACATTCATACGAGCAGTACTTC	CASSTIPGHSYEQYF
TRBD2	-	TRBV7-2	TRBJ2-7	TGTGCCAGCAGCTTACGATCGACTAGCGGTCTATTCGAGCAGTACTTC	CASSLRSTSGLFEQYF
TRBD1	-	TRBV20-1	TRBJ2-3	TGCAGTGCTAGTTCGTGGACAGGCAGGACAGATACGCAGTATTTT	CSASSWTGRTDTQYF
-	-	TRBV14	TRBJ1-3	TGTGCCAGCAGCCAGTCTACAGGCTCTGGAAACACCATATATTTT	CASSQSTGSGNTIYF
-	-	TRBV6-2/TRBV6-3	TRBJ1-2	TGTGCCAGCAGTAGCCCTCTCGGGGGGCGTAACTATGGCTACACCTTC	CASSSPLGGRNYGYTF
TRBD1	-	TRBV29-1	TRBJ1-2	TGCAGCGTTGATAAGGGGGCGCGAATCTATGGCTACACCTTC	CSVDKGARIYGYTF
TRBD1	few	TRBV6-2/TRBV6-3	TRBJ1-2	TGTGCCAGCAGTCCCAACCGGGACAGAGTTGGCTACACCTTC	CASSPNRDRVGYTF
TRBD1	few	TRBV5-1	TRBJ1-1	TGCGCCAGCAGCTTGCCCCCGGAACCGGGACAGGGGACCTATACTGAAGCTTTCTTT	CASSLPPEPGQGTYTEAFF
-	-	TRBV4-1	TRBJ2-2	TGCGCCAGCAGCCAAGAAACTACACCCACCGGGGAGCTGTTTTTT	CASSQETTPTGELFF
-	-	TRBV9	TRBJ2-2	TGTGCCAGCAGCGTCACAGGTACCCCCGGGGAGCTGTTTTTT	CASSVTGTPGELFF
TRBD1	-	TRBV19	TRBJ1-2	TGTGCCAGTAGTCCTGGGACAGTAGCTAACTATGGCTACACCTTC	CASSPGTVANYGYTF
-	-	TRBV12-5	TRBJ1-5	TGTGCTAGTGGCCACCGGGGGGCCCTCCCTTCAGGACAGCCCCAGCATTTT	CASGHRGALPSGQPQHF
-	-	TRBV18	TRBJ1-4	TGTGCCAGCTCACCAGGCGGGGGCGGCGTTGAAAAACTGTTTTTT	CASSPGGGGVEKLFF
-	-	TRBV19	TRBJ1-2	TGTGCCAGTACTCCCCGCCCCCCGCGCTATGGCTACACCTTC	CASTPRPPRYGYTF
-	-	TRBV7-2	TRBJ1-5	TGTGCCAGCAGCTTAGGTCCCGGGACAAGGGTTAATCAGCCCCAGCATTTT	CASSLGPGTRVNQPQHF
-	-	TRBV5-1	TRBJ1-1	TGCGCCAGCAGCCATCAATCTACTCAGGGGACCAACACTGAAGCTTTCTTT	CASSHQSTQGTNTEAFF
-	-	TRBV18	TRBJ2-3	TGTGCCAGCTCACCAATGGCGGGATCCCACGATACGCAGTATTTT	CASSPMAGSHDTQYF
TRBD2	-	TRBV19	TRBJ2-1	TGTGCCAGTAGTATACCCAGGGGGACTAGCGGGAGGCTTGAGCAGTTCTTC	CASSIPRGTSGRLEQFF
-	-	TRBV5-1	TRBJ2-3	TGCGCCAGCAGCTTGGGTCGCGTGGGCACAGATACGCAGTATTTT	CASSLGRVGTDTQYF
TRBD1	few	TRBV2	TRBJ2-7	TGTGCCAGCAGTGAACAGGGGGTTGACGAGCAGTACTTC	CASSEQGVDEQYF
-	-	TRBV7-2	TRBJ1-4	TGTGCCAGCAGCTTAACTGAGGCAGGGTTTGGTGAAAAACTGTTTTTT	CASSLTEAGFGEKLFF
-	-	TRBV10-3	TRBJ2-7	TGTGCCATCAGTGACGGTTTGTACGAGCAGTACTTC	CAISDGLYEQYF
-	-	TRBV12-3/TRBV12-4	TRBJ1-1	TGTGCCAGCAGTAACATAGGGGACACTGAAGCTTTCTTT	CASSNIGDTEAFF
-	-	TRBV6-5	TRBJ2-1	TGTGCCAGCGGGGCATCCCACAATGAGCAGTTCTTC	CASGASHNEQFF
TRBD1	-	TRBV6-2/TRBV6-3	TRBJ2-7	TGTGCCAGCAGTTATCGGGCTACCAGGGGGTCCTACGAGCAGTACTTC	CASSYRATRGSYEQYF
-	-	TRBV7-2	TRBJ2-1	TGTGCCAGCAGCCGCTTGGGGGGCTCCTACAATGAGCAGTTCTTC	CASSRLGGSYNEQFF
-	-	TRBV7-9	TRBJ1-1	TGTGCCAGCAGTGCGGGCCTGAACACTGAAGCTTTCTTT	CASSAGLNTEAFF